This record covers a single TCR beta chain. Its antigen is currently unknown. Clones were read by immunoSEQ multiplex PCR, and TCRdb kept only the in-frame ones, dropping some. The sample has fewer than 120,000 clones; roughly nine tenths are singletons. This sample is drawn from a study of T cell responses to AZD1222 COVID-19 vaccine. Findings and limits, study-wide: The donor cohort was predominantly white British with a female majority, and clonal diversity may have been underestimated. Unmutated variant regions reportedly attract nearly half of all spike-specific TCRs.

V was trimmed by 5 bases and J by 0 bases, leaving 12 bases between them. CDR1 and CDR2 (germline): SGHTA, FQGNSA. This CDR3 has 15 residues. Sequences were derived from peripheral blood, sampled on day 0 of AZD1222 vaccination. The receptor's source is an adult in good health. The genes are TRBV7-2 and TRBJ2-3; D possibly corresponds to TRBD1 (6 bases). CDR3 residues: CASSPQGISTDTQYF. The CDR3 nucleotides read TGTGCCAGCAGCCCCCAGGGGATTAGCACAGATACGCAGTATTTT.